Each of the 20 T cell receptor beta chains below was sequenced from the same sample in a study of technical replicates of blood from a handful of donors. Measured with immunoSEQ multiplex PCR; TCRdb has only the in-frame clones, and not every one. Of 70,000 to 80,000 clones in the sample, 91% were seen once. Sequencing used T cells isolated from PBMCs. These receptors originate from a human donor in good health. Some clones in this sample may be carry-over from other donors' samples.

This clone has only one observation. J is TRBJ1-1 and V is TRBV7-2; TRBD1 is a possible D gene (6 bases). This CDR3 has 14 residues. Germline V gene sequence: CDR1 SGHTA, CDR2 FQGNSA. Trimming shortened V by 1 base and J by 8 bases, and 14 bases separated the two germline ends. The CDR3 nucleotides are TGTGCCAGCAGCTTAGAGGGCAGGGGCGTAGAAGCTTTCTTT. This codes for CASSLEGRGVEAFF.

V and J are TRBV5-1 and TRBJ1-1, with 7 nucleotides matching TRBD1. The V and J ends lost 2 bases and 5 bases, in that order; junction bases with no gene match: 12. CDR3 length: 16 residues. Germline CDR1 reads SGHRS; CDR2 reads YFSETQ. CDR3 region: CASSLGSGGGVTEAFF. The CDR3 region has the DNA TGCGCCAGCAGCTTAGGATCAGGGGGTGGGGTAACTGAAGCTTTCTTT.

The CDR3 region is CASSQGGPGQGAYEQYF. The CDR3 DNA reads TGCGCCAGCAGCCAAGGGGGTCCGGGACAGGGGGCTTACGAGCAGTACTTC. V usage is TRBV4-1 and J usage is TRBJ2-7, with TRBD1 matching over 12 bases. This CDR3 comprises 17 residues. CDR1 and CDR2 from the germline V gene are MGHRA and YSYEKL. Trimming took 1 base from V and 4 from J; bases not matched to a gene: 8.

The chain recombines TRBV27 with TRBJ2-6; D uncertain. The CDR3 consists of 15 residues. V shed 3 bases and J shed 0 bases, with 6 bases lying between them. Germline lookup yields CDR1 MNHEY and CDR2 SMNVEV (reference sequence). CDR3 sequence: CASSFRGSGANVLTF. CDR3 in DNA: TGTGCCAGCAGTTTTAGAGGCTCTGGGGCCAACGTCCTGACTTTC.

J is TRBJ1-1 and V is TRBV9; D uncertain. Germline loops: CDR1 SGDLS, CDR2 YYNGEE. V was trimmed by 6 bases and J by 1 base, leaving 13 bases between them. This CDR3 comprises 14 residues. The CDR3: CASTRRLANTEAFF. CDR3 bases: TGTGCCAGCACCCGAAGGCTAGCGAACACTGAAGCTTTCTTT.

The chain has TRBV2 and TRBJ2-6; D uncertain. V lost 8 bases to trimming and J lost 0 bases, with 14 bases between them. The CDR3 covers 16 residues. Germline assignment: CDR1 SNHLY and CDR2 FYNNEI. The CDR3 nucleotides are TGTGCCAGCGACCGGCCAGGCCCCTCTGGGGCCAACGTCCTGACTTTC. It encodes CASDRPGPSGANVLTF. The full variable domain, in which reference TRBV2 and TRBJ2-6 provide the parts outside the CDR3, is EPEVTQTPSHQVTQMGQEVILRCVPISNHLYFYWYRQILGQKVEFLVSFYNNEISEKSEIFDDQFSVERPDGSNFTLKIRSTKLEDSAMYFCASDRPGPSGANVLTFGAGSRLTVL.

The chain is built from TRBV15 and TRBJ1-3, with TRBD1 matching over 7 bases. Unmatched junction bases numbered 8, after V lost 0 bases and J lost 3 bases. Germline lookup yields CDR1 LNHNV and CDR2 YYDKDF (reference sequence). The CDR3 covers 17 residues. The CDR3 spells CATSREGEDRFGNTIYF. CDR3 nucleotide sequence: TGTGCCACCAGCAGAGAGGGTGAGGACAGGTTTGGAAACACCATATATTTT.

This sequence joins TRBV4-1 and TRBJ2-1; TRBD1 matches at 8 bases. CDR1 is MGHRA and CDR2 is YSYEKL in the germline V gene. V shed 3 bases and J 7 bases; nucleotides not matched to a gene: 14. The CDR3 extends over 17 amino acids. The CDR3 sequence is CASSHAPMDRVWNEQFF. CDR3 coding DNA: TGCGCCAGCAGCCATGCCCCTATGGACAGGGTGTGGAATGAGCAGTTCTTC.

The chain couples TRBV7-9 to TRBJ1-1; perhaps TRBD1 as D (5 bases). The CDR3 length is 13 residues. Germline V gives CDR1 SEHNR, CDR2 FQNEAQ (reference sequence). Trimming left V 3 bases short and J 1 base short, with 6 bases between. The CDR3 region is CASSLTANTEAFF. The CDR3 DNA sequence: TGTGCCAGCAGCTTGACAGCGAACACTGAAGCTTTCTTT.

The J gene is TRBJ2-6, the V gene TRBV2; a weak D match, TRBD2 (6 bases). Deletions cut 9 bases from V and 1 base from J, with 16 bases between. The CDR3 has 16 amino acids. From germline, CDR1 is SNHLY and CDR2 FYNNEI. The CDR3 DNA follows: TGTGCCAGGAGGCTCGCGGAGGGGTCTGGGGCCAACGTCCTGACTTTC. Translation gives CARRLAEGSGANVLTF.

The chain recombines TRBV29-1 with TRBJ2-2; TRBD1 agrees at 8 bases. This CDR3 spans 14 amino acids. CDR1 and CDR2 from the germline V gene are SQVTM and ANQGSEA. V gave up 5 bases and J gave up 7 bases; unmatched junction bases: 9. In nucleotides, the CDR3 is TGCAGCGTTCTAAATCAGGGGGCGGTCGGGGAGCTGTTTTTT. This encodes CSVLNQGAVGELFF.

The chain couples TRBV29-1 to TRBJ2-1; tentatively, D is TRBD2 (5 bases). The CDR3 loop spans 12 amino acids. V was trimmed by 7 bases and J by 5 bases, leaving 12 bases between them. Germline CDR1 and CDR2: SQVTM and ANQGSEA. CDR3 nucleotides: TGCAGCGCTCCCACCGGGAACAATGAGCAGTTCTTC. This translates into CSAPTGNNEQFF.

This chain connects TRBV19 to TRBJ2-1, with D possibly being TRBD2 (6 bases). The germline gives CDR1 LNHDA, CDR2 SQIVND (reference sequence). The CDR3 runs to 16 residues. The V gene lost 7 bases and the J gene lost 2 bases, with 18 bases spanning the gap. DNA of the CDR3: TGTGCCAGTAATCCTCTGGGGGGATCCCCCTACAATGAGCAGTTCTTC. Its protein product is CASNPLGGSPYNEQFF. Drawing the rest from reference TRBV19 and TRBJ2-1, the complete variable domain is DGGITQSPKYLFRKEGQNVTLSCEQNLNHDAMYWYRQDPGQGLRLIYYSQIVNDFQKGDIAEGYSVSREKKESFPLTVTSAQKNPTAFYLCASNPLGGSPYNEQFFGPGTRLTVL.

V is TRBV29-1 and J is TRBJ2-1; the match to TRBD2 covers 10 bases. This CDR3 contains 14 residues. Per germline, CDR1 SQVTM and CDR2 ANQGSEA. The V and J ends lost 7 bases and 0 bases, in that order; junction bases with no gene match: 3. CDR3 nucleotide sequence: TGCAGCGCCGCTAGCGGGAGCTCCTACAATGAGCAGTTCTTC. Its protein is CSAASGSSYNEQFF.

CDR3 amino acids: CASSQKSGGGTDTQYF. The CDR3 coding sequence is TGCGCCAGCAGCCAAAAGAGCGGGGGGGGCACAGATACGCAGTATTTT. The chain recombines TRBV4-1 with TRBJ2-3; 10 positions agree with TRBD2. Trimming took 2 bases from V and 1 from J; bases not matched to a gene: 3. Looked up from germline, CDR1 is MGHRA and CDR2 is YSYEKL. This CDR3 comprises 16 residues.

The chain joins TRBV7-8 to TRBJ2-1; D is ambiguous. From germline, CDR1 is SGHVS and CDR2 FQNEAQ. Trimming pared 1 base from V and 0 bases from J, leaving 10 bases between. The CDR3 covers 16 residues. CDR3 in DNA: TGTGCCAGCAGCTTAGGTCCTCTGAGCTCCTACAATGAGCAGTTCTTC. This codes for CASSLGPLSSYNEQFF.

The rearrangement uses TRBV20-1 and TRBJ2-7, with D maybe TRBD2 (6 bases). The CDR3 is 11 amino acids. V shed 6 bases and J shed 4 bases, with 10 bases lying between them. The germline V gene has CDR1 DFQATT and CDR2 SNEGSKA (reference sequence). The DNA of the CDR3 is TGCAGTGCCCAGACTAGATACGAGCAGTACTTC. Protein: CSAQTRYEQYF.

This clone was observed a single time. The chain carries TRBV5-5 and TRBJ1-5, with a tentative D call TRBD1 (5 bases). Germline CDR1 SGHKS, CDR2 YYEKEE (reference sequence). The CDR3 length is 15 residues. Trimming left V 3 bases short and J 6 bases short, with 16 bases between. The CDR3 here is CASSSGVPGFQPQHF. The DNA of the CDR3 is TGTGCCAGCAGCTCTGGCGTCCCAGGGTTTCAGCCCCAGCATTTT.

The CDR3 reads CATSRGAGGFVRSGNTIYF. The CDR3 DNA reads TGTGCCACCAGCAGAGGGGCAGGGGGCTTCGTAAGGTCTGGAAACACCATATATTTT. The J gene is TRBJ1-3, the V gene TRBV15, with 8 bases aligning to TRBD1. J was trimmed by 1 base and V by 1 base; bases with no gene match: 12. The CDR3 sequence is 19 residues long. Per germline, CDR1 LNHNV and CDR2 YYDKDF (reference sequence).

V and J are TRBV7-9 and TRBJ2-1; 9 bases align to TRBD1. CDR3 length equals 15 residues. V lost 4 bases to trimming and J lost 0 bases; unmatched junction nucleotides: 1. Germline V CDR1 and CDR2: SEHNR, FQNEAQ (reference sequence). The CDR3 region has the DNA TGTGCCAGCAGCTCGGGACAGGGCTCCTACAATGAGCAGTTCTTC. Translating it yields CASSSGQGSYNEQFF.